These T cell receptor beta chains were read from a single sample in a study of a mutant IDH1 vaccine in newly diagnosed glioma. Here immunoSEQ multiplex PCR was the method, and the copy in TCRdb shows in-frame clones only, minus some. This table has 31,000 or so clones, about 73% appearing once. The antigens these receptors bind are not known. Specimen: PBMCs, collected from a glioma patient whose treatment included an IDH1 peptide vaccine. These receptor sequences come from a man aged 25 to 45 with glioma. CDR3s include the opening cysteine and the closing phenylalanine or tryptophan. D genes are given only for firm matches. A clone size is listed for some rows: how often the clone was seen (once, few, many), or a class if it is expanded.

j_call	v_call	d_call	cdr3_length	clone_size	cdr3_nt	cdr3_aa
TRBJ1-2	TRBV7-2	-	14	-	TGTGCCAGCAGCCTCCCCACAGGGAACTATGGCTACACCTTC	CASSLPTGNYGYTF
TRBJ2-3	TRBV5-1	-	14	-	TGCGCCAGCAGCTCAGGACTTAGCGCAGATACGCAGTATTTT	CASSSGLSADTQYF
TRBJ2-3	TRBV5-6	-	12	-	TGTGCCAGCAGCTTTCGAGCGGATACGCAGTATTTT	CASSFRADTQYF
TRBJ2-7	TRBV2	-	14	-	TGTGCCAGCAGGAGGGGTTTTAACTCCTACGAGCAGTACTTC	CASRRGFNSYEQYF
TRBJ2-7	TRBV29-1	TRBD2	14	-	TGCAGCGCCATACCCGCTAGCGGGACGTACGAGCAGTACTTC	CSAIPASGTYEQYF
TRBJ1-1	TRBV30	-	14	-	TGTGCCGGGATTTCAGGGACCTTTAACACTGAAGCTTTCTTT	CAGISGTFNTEAFF
TRBJ1-1	TRBV5-6	-	13	-	TGTGCCAGCAGCTCCGCGGGGAACACTGAAGCTTTCTTT	CASSSAGNTEAFF
TRBJ2-3	TRBV28	-	15	-	TGTGCCAGCAGCGTGGGCGGGGGCCAGACAGATACGCAGTATTTT	CASSVGGGQTDTQYF
TRBJ2-5	TRBV6-5	-	13	-	TGTGCCAGCAGTCGGACAGTCCAAGAGACCCAGTACTTC	CASSRTVQETQYF
TRBJ1-4	TRBV6-5	-	16	-	TGTGCCAGCAGTTACTTGGGTTCTATTTCCGGAGAAAAACTGTTTTTT	CASSYLGSISGEKLFF
TRBJ1-1	TRBV5-1	-	14	-	TGCGCCAGCAGCTTGCGGTCAGGGGTGACTGAAGCTTTCTTT	CASSLRSGVTEAFF
TRBJ2-5	TRBV5-1	TRBD1	17	-	TGCGCCAGCAGCTTGAGGACAGGGGGCGCATTAGGGGAGACCCAGTACTTC	CASSLRTGGALGETQYF
TRBJ2-5	TRBV5-4	TRBD2	15	-	TGTGCCAGCAGCTTCCAGCGGGGATCGCAAGAGACCCAGTACTTC	CASSFQRGSQETQYF
TRBJ1-2	TRBV7-9	-	11	-	TGTGCCAGCCCTTTGCTAGATTTCTACACCTTC	CASPLLDFYTF
TRBJ1-3	TRBV5-6	-	15	once	TGTGCCAGCAGCGGAGAGGCGGGGGCTGGAAACACCATATATTTT	CASSGEAGAGNTIYF
TRBJ2-1	TRBV30	-	12	-	TGTGCCTGGAATACCGGCCCAGATGAGCAGTTCTTC	CAWNTGPDEQFF
TRBJ1-5	TRBV29-1	-	12	-	TGCAGCGCAGGGGAGAGCAATCAGCCCCAGCATTTT	CSAGESNQPQHF
TRBJ1-1	TRBV5-6	-	13	-	TGTGCCAGCAGCTCAATAGGGGGTACTGAAGCTTTCTTT	CASSSIGGTEAFF
TRBJ2-1	TRBV29-1	-	14	-	TGCAGCGTTGAAGATCGCGGCGAACTGAATGAGCAGTTCTTC	CSVEDRGELNEQFF
TRBJ2-1	TRBV19	TRBD2	15	-	TGTGCCAGTAGTCGGACCGGGACTAGCGAGAATGAGCAGTTCTTC	CASSRTGTSENEQFF
TRBJ1-5	TRBV11-3	-	9	few	TGTGCCAGCAGCCCACTCCAGCATTTT	CASSPLQHF
TRBJ1-5	TRBV30	TRBD1	13	-	TGTGCCTGGAGTTCACAGGGGAATCAGCCCCAGCATTTT	CAWSSQGNQPQHF
TRBJ1-1	TRBV14	TRBD1	17	-	TGTGCCAGCAGCATCGTGTCCAGGGGGCTTGGGAACACTGAAGCTTTCTTT	CASSIVSRGLGNTEAFF
TRBJ1-4	TRBV6-5	-	13	-	TGTGCCAGCAGTTACCAATCTAATGAAAAACTGTTTTTT	CASSYQSNEKLFF
TRBJ2-7	TRBV27	TRBD1	16	-	TGTGCCAGCAGTTCCACCGGGACAGTGAACTCCTACGAGCAGTACTTC	CASSSTGTVNSYEQYF
TRBJ2-7	TRBV10-3	-	16	-	TGTGCCATCAGTGTTTATGAGGCACAATCAACCTACGAGCAGTACTTC	CAISVYEAQSTYEQYF
TRBJ1-5	TRBV28	-	11	medium-sized	TGTGCCAGCAGTTTGACTGAGCCCCAGCATTTT	CASSLTEPQHF
TRBJ1-1	TRBV29-1	-	12	-	TGCAGCGTTGCTCTCGCAGACACTGAAGCTTTCTTT	CSVALADTEAFF
TRBJ1-5	TRBV29-1	-	13	-	TGCAGCGTCGGATTGGGGGGGGATCAGCCCCAGCATTTT	CSVGLGGDQPQHF
TRBJ1-3	TRBV5-1	TRBD1	16	-	TGCGCCAGCAGCTTGTCTGGACAGGGCTCTGGAAACACCATATATTTT	CASSLSGQGSGNTIYF
TRBJ2-1	TRBV5-1	-	15	-	TGCGCCAGCAGCCAACGGACATCCTCCTACAATGAGCAGTTCTTC	CASSQRTSSYNEQFF
TRBJ2-7	TRBV2	TRBD2	14	once	TGTGCCAGCAAAGTGCGGGAGGGCCTGTACGAGCAGTACTTC	CASKVREGLYEQYF
TRBJ1-2	TRBV6-4	-	14	-	TGTGCCAGCAGTGACGGGTCAGGGAACTATGGCTACACCTTC	CASSDGSGNYGYTF
TRBJ1-3	TRBV6-5	TRBD1	15	-	TGTGCCAGCAGTGCGGACAGGAACTCTGGAAACACCATATATTTT	CASSADRNSGNTIYF
TRBJ1-1	TRBV19	TRBD1	14	few	TGTGCCAGTAGTCCGGCGACAGGGCCCGCTGAAGCTTTCTTT	CASSPATGPAEAFF
TRBJ1-6	TRBV14	-	19	-	TGTGCCAGCAGCCAGGGATCAGTGGGACCTTGGAAGAATAATTCACCCCTCCACTTT	CASSQGSVGPWKNNSPLHF
TRBJ2-7	TRBV5-4	-	14	once	TGTGCCAGCAGCGGCGGGACCAACTCCTACGAGCAGTACTTC	CASSGGTNSYEQYF